This T cell receptor beta chain was profiled in a study of blood T cell repertoires in COVID-19. Study as a whole: COVID-19 samples from acute and convalescent phases originated in the United States, Italy and Spain.

The authors' processing: Reference gene primer amplification yielded estimated nucleated cell counts. Some clones are missing from TCRdb's copy, which holds only in-frame ones; the method was immunoSEQ multiplex PCR. V and J calls and clone size come straight from that table; D and trimming were deduced from the DNA. The sample has 90,000 to 150,000 clones, more than 70% seen once. Germline assignment: CDR1 SGHNT and CDR2 YENEEA. The CDR3 length is 14 residues. The V gene end was trimmed by 5 bases and the J gene end by 1 base; junction bases not matched to a gene: 3. The sequence was collected from a human donor in a cohort sampled during active COVID-19. The sample taken for sequencing was peripheral blood. The chain couples TRBV11-3 to TRBJ2-5; 8 nucleotides match TRBD2. The CDR3 sequence: CASSVGGAQETQYF. CDR3 nucleotides: TGTGCCAGCAGCGTCGGGGGGGCCCAAGAGACCCAGTACTTC.